These 2 T cell receptor beta chains were all obtained from the same sample, sequenced in a study of control samples from healthy donors and cancer patients. Clones were read by immunoSEQ multiplex PCR, and TCRdb kept only the in-frame ones, dropping some. The sample includes roughly 170,000 clones, around 90% of them seen just once. Input material: blood. These receptors were obtained from a middle-aged woman in good health.

The V call is TRBV11-2, the J call TRBJ1-2, with D unclear. Germline values: CDR1 SGHAT, CDR2 FQNNGV. This CDR3 spans 13 amino acids. Trimming removed 3 bases at V and 3 bases at J, with 8 bases between. The chain's CDR3 is CASSFNQDYGYTF. CDR3 DNA sequence: TGTGCCAGCAGCTTCAATCAGGACTATGGCTACACCTTC.

The chain is built from TRBV27 and TRBJ2-7, with 12 bases that match TRBD2. CDR1 is MNHEY and CDR2 is SMNVEV in the germline V gene (reference sequence). V lost 5 bases to trimming and J lost 2 bases; unmatched junction nucleotides: 4. The CDR3 runs 15 residues. Here the CDR3 DNA reads TGTGCCAGCAGTAGACTAGCGGGGGTAGCCTACGAGCAGTACTTC. Its protein is CASSRLAGVAYEQYF.